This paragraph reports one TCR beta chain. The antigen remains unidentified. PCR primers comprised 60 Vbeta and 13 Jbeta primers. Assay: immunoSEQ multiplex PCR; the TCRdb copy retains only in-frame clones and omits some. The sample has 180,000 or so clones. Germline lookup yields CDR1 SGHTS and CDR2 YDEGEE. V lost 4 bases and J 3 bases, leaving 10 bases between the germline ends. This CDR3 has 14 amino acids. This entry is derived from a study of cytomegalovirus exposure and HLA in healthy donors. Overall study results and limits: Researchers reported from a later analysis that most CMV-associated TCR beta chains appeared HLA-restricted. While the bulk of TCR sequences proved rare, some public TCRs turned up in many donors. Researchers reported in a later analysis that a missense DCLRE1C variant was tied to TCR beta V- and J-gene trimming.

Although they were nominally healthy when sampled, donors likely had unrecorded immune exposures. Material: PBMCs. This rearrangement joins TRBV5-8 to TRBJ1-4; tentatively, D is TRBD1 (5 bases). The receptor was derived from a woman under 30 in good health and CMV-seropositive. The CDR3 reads CASSRRVANEKLFF. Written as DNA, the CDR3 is TGTGCCAGCAGCCGCAGGGTTGCTAATGAAAAACTGTTTTTT.